A single sample gave rise to the 22 T cell receptor beta chains below, sequenced in a study of T-cell reconstitution after alpha-beta-depleted transplantation in children. TCRbeta library preparation incorporated unique molecular identifiers. TCRdb analysed the PCR reads with MiXCR anew, one entry per CDR3 protein. This sample has 200,000 to 250,000 distinct CDR3 sequences, with approximately 9.5% found just once. The sample consisted of PBMCs from the stem cell graft donor, taken from the stem cell graft. These receptors all stem from a human donor who donated a stem cell graft to a child with acute lymphoblastic leukemia.

This clonotype was counted ten times or more. V and J are TRBV6-1 and TRBJ2-1; D is ambiguous. V shed 7 bases and J shed 0 bases, with 16 bases lying between them. The CDR3 has 16 amino acids. Per the germline V gene, CDR1 is MNHNS and CDR2 is SASEGT. CDR3 sequence: CASTEDFSSSYNEQFF. For the CDR3, the DNA is TGTGCCAGCACCGAAGACTTTTCCAGCTCCTACAATGAGCAGTTCTTC.

By share, this clonotype ranks as medium-sized. This chain uses TRBV18 with TRBJ2-7, with 7 positions matching TRBD1. CDR1 KGHSH and CDR2 LQKENI come from the germline V gene. The CDR3 contains 13 residues. J gave up 0 bases and V 8 bases, and 4 bases lay outside the gene matches. In DNA form, the CDR3 reads TGTGCCAGCGACGCAGGGGGCTCCTACGAGCAGTACTTC. Protein sequence: CASDAGGSYEQYF.

This clonotype was picked up many times. This rearrangement joins TRBV12-3 or TRBV12-4 to TRBJ2-7; possibly TRBD2 for D (7 bases). CDR3 length: 15 residues. Trimming took off 2 bases at V and 5 bases at J, with 16 bases between the two ends. CDR3 protein: CASSLMSQGGDEQYF. The CDR3 DNA sequence: TGTGCCAGCAGTTTAATGTCACAGGGAGGGGACGAGCAGTACTTC.

This clonotype was found a few times. This chain joins TRBV20-1 and TRBJ2-5, with D uncertain. CDR1 DFQATT and CDR2 SNEGSKA come from the germline V gene (reference sequence). V lost 1 base and J lost 5, with 11 bases in between. This CDR3 has 13 residues. The CDR3 here is CSARVAGAETQYF. The CDR3 region has the DNA TGCAGTGCTAGAGTCGCAGGAGCTGAGACCCAGTACTTC.

This clonotype was found a few times. The J gene is TRBJ1-2, the V gene TRBV6-1; 7 nucleotides agree with TRBD1. The length of the CDR3 is 15 residues. V lost 4 bases, J lost 0 bases, and 5 bases stayed unmatched. Germline CDR1 MNHNS, CDR2 SASEGT. CDR3 sequence reads: CASSVTGRANYGYTF. DNA for the CDR3: TGTGCCAGCAGTGTGACAGGGAGGGCTAACTATGGCTACACCTTC.

V usage is TRBV6-2 or TRBV6-3 and J usage is TRBJ1-5; 9 nucleotides match TRBD1. Germline-derived CDR1 and CDR2 are MNHEY and SVGEGT. Trimming at V came to 6 bases and at J to 7 bases, leaving 4 bases not matched to a gene. The CDR3 sequence is 13 residues long. The CDR3 nucleotides read TGTGCCAGCAGGTGGGGACAGGGACAGCCCCAGCATTTT. Protein: CASRWGQGQPQHF.

The CDR3 bases are TGTGCCAGCAGTTCTGGAGTTATCTATAATTCACCCCTCCACTTT. This gives the protein CASSSGVIYNSPLHF. The chain joins TRBV6-2 or TRBV6-3 to TRBJ1-6; D is unclear. This CDR3 contains 15 residues. The V gene lost 4 bases and the J gene lost 3 bases, with 10 bases spanning the gap. Germline V gives CDR1 MNHEY, CDR2 SVGEGT.

This clonotype was counted only a few times. The gene calls are TRBV5-1 and TRBJ1-1, with 10 bases identical to TRBD1. Germline-derived CDR1 and CDR2 are SGHRS and YFSETQ. The ends lost 0 bases at V and 4 bases at J; junction bases unmatched: 24. The CDR3 loop spans 22 amino acids. The CDR3 coding sequence is TGCGCCAGCAGCTTGGGACACCGGGACAGGGGAGGAAAAATCCGAGTGGGCACTGAAGCTTTCTTT. It yields the protein CASSLGHRDRGGKIRVGTEAFF.

This clonotype was found a few times. V usage is TRBV20-1 and J usage is TRBJ1-2, with D possibly being TRBD1 (6 bases). The CDR3 totals 14 residues. Germline CDR1 is DFQATT and CDR2 is SNEGSKA (reference sequence). Trimming left V 1 base short and J 1 base short, with 10 bases between. CDR3 in amino acids: CSARVGTSNYGYTF. CDR3 nucleotides: TGCAGTGCTAGAGTAGGGACAAGTAACTATGGCTACACCTTC.

This sequence joins TRBV11-2 and TRBJ2-2; D not resolved. The CDR3 has 14 amino acids. The germline V gene encodes CDR1 SGHAT and CDR2 FQNNGV. Trimming stripped 4 bases from V and 6 bases from J, with 12 bases between. CDR3 in amino acids: CASSSSPTAGELFF. CDR3 coding DNA: TGTGCCAGCAGCTCGTCCCCTACGGCCGGGGAGCTGTTTTTT.

This chain uses TRBV7-2 with TRBJ2-7; D gene uncertain. Trimming shortened V by 6 bases and J by 3 bases, and 18 bases separated the two germline ends. The CDR3 length is 15 residues. Germline CDR1 SGHTA, CDR2 FQGNSA. DNA for the CDR3: TGTGCCAGCAGTAATTCAGATCGGGCTATCTACGAGCAGTACTTC. This translates into CASSNSDRAIYEQYF.

This clonotype was observed at least ten times. CDR3 sequence reads: CASSQGGYGGDEQFF. The CDR3 DNA reads TGCGCCAGCAGCCAAGGCGGCTATGGAGGAGACGAGCAGTTCTTC. The chain links TRBV4-1 to TRBJ2-1, with a weak D call TRBD2 (5 bases). This CDR3 contains 15 residues. The V end lost 1 base, the J end lost 10 bases, and 17 bases lay between the germline ends. Germline V gene data show CDR1 as MGHRA and CDR2 as YSYEKL.

This clonotype came up a few times. The V call is TRBV5-1, the J call TRBJ2-3; D may be TRBD2 (6 bases). The CDR3 sequence is 17 residues long. Germline CDR1 is SGHRS and CDR2 is YFSETQ. Between the trimmed V and J ends, which lost 5 bases and 2 bases, there was a span of 21 bases. The CDR3 reads CASRPAKIGGPTDTQYF. In DNA, the CDR3 is TGCGCCAGCAGGCCTGCGAAGATCGGGGGACCCACAGATACGCAGTATTTT.

This chain connects TRBV10-3 to TRBJ2-7; no definite D call. V was trimmed by 6 bases and J by 1 base, leaving 16 bases between them. Germline V gene data show CDR1 as ENHRY and CDR2 as SYGVKD. The CDR3 length is 15 residues. The CDR3 sequence is CAISTATIRSYEQYF. The CDR3 nucleotides read TGTGCCATCAGCACAGCCACTATACGATCCTACGAGCAGTACTTC.

In this sample, this clonotype turned up many times. The rearrangement uses TRBV7-6 and TRBJ1-1; 9 nucleotides line up with TRBD1. In germline, CDR1 is SGHVS, CDR2 FNYEAQ. The CDR3 covers 14 residues. Germline trimming cut 1 base from V and 10 bases from J; bases unmatched to any gene: 7. The CDR3 DNA follows: TGTGCCAGCAGCTTAGAAGGAGGACAGGGGAGAGCTTTCTTT. Translation: CASSLEGGQGRAFF.

This clonotype appeared a few times. The chain combines TRBV27 with TRBJ2-5; weak D call: TRBD1 (6 bases). V gave up 9 bases and J gave up 7 bases, with 15 bases separating them. Germline V gene lookup returns CDR1 MNHEY and CDR2 SMNVEV (reference sequence). CDR3 length: 12 residues. This chain's CDR3 is CASQGTTGTQYF. As DNA, the CDR3 is TGTGCCAGTCAAGGGACAACCGGGACCCAGTACTTC.

This clonotype was picked up a small number of times. This chain joins TRBV19 and TRBJ2-2, with D hard to call. CDR3 length: 14 amino acids. The V gene lost 7 bases and the J gene lost 4 bases, with 13 bases spanning the gap. Per germline, CDR1 LNHDA and CDR2 SQIVND (reference sequence). CDR3 loop: CASTHEAGTGELFF. DNA for the CDR3: TGTGCCAGTACCCACGAGGCCGGCACCGGGGAGCTGTTTTTT.

This clonotype has a count of ten or more. The chain carries TRBV5-1 and TRBJ2-3; the D is unclear. Trimming took 0 bases from V and 1 from J, leaving 9 bases between them. CDR1 is SGHRS and CDR2 is YFSETQ in the germline V gene. The CDR3 is 15 amino acids. The CDR3 region is CASSLDGVRTDTQYF. CDR3 DNA sequence: TGCGCCAGCAGCTTGGATGGGGTCCGCACAGATACGCAGTATTTT.

V and J are TRBV18 and TRBJ2-7; 8 nucleotides agree with TRBD1. The germline gives CDR1 KGHSH, CDR2 LQKENI. Unmatched junction bases numbered 13, after V lost 3 bases and J lost 3 bases. The CDR3 has 17 residues. The CDR3 bases are TGTGCCAGCTCACCGGATTTTGGACAGGGCAAGTTCTACGAGCAGTACTTC. Encoded protein: CASSPDFGQGKFYEQYF.

The CDR3 DNA follows: TGCGCCACCGCCCCGGACAGGACACAAGAGACCCAGTACTTC. Its translation is CATAPDRTQETQYF. J is TRBJ2-5 and V is TRBV5-1; 7 nucleotides match TRBD1. Germline-derived CDR1 and CDR2 are SGHRS and YFSETQ. The CDR3 sequence is 14 residues long. The V segment lost 9 bases and the J segment 2 bases; nucleotides outside the gene matches: 10.

This clonotype appeared many times. V usage is TRBV6-5 and J usage is TRBJ2-1; possibly TRBD1 for D (6 bases). The V gene's germline CDR1 is MNHEY and CDR2 SVGAGI. This CDR3 contains 11 residues. Trimming stripped 4 bases from V and 11 bases from J, with 9 bases between. The CDR3 nucleotides read TGTGCCAGCAGTTCCAGGGGTAAGCAGTTCTTC. It codes for CASSSRGKQFF.

This clonotype was seen many times. This chain joins TRBV14 and TRBJ2-3, with TRBD1 identical over 9 bases. CDR1 is SGHDN, CDR2 FVKESK, per germline. Trimming took 8 bases from V and 6 from J; bases not matched to a gene: 6. The CDR3 covers 13 residues. Here the CDR3 DNA reads TGTGCCAGCGGCCGGGACAGGGTCGATACGCAGTATTTT. It translates to CASGRDRVDTQYF.